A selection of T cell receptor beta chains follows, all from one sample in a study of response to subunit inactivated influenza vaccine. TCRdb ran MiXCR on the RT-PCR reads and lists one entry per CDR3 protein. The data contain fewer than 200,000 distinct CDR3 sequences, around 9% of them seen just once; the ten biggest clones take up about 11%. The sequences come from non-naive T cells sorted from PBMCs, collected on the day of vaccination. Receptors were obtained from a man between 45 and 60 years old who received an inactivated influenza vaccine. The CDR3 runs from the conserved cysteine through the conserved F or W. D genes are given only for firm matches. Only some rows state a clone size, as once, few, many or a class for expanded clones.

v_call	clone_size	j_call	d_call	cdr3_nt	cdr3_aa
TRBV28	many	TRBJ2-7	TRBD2	TGTGCCAGCAGTCCAGGACTACTAGCGAGCCAGTACTTC	CASSPGLLASQYF
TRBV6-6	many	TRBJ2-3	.	TGTGCCAGCAGTACCGGACGGGTAGATACGCAGTATTTT	CASSTGRVDTQYF
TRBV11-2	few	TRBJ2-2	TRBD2	TGTGCCAGCAGCTGGAGCGGGGGGGCGACCGGGGAGCTGTTTTTT	CASSWSGGATGELFF
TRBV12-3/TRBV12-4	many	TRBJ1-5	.	TGTGCCAGCAGTTTTAGGGTAGGTCAGCCCCAGCATTTT	CASSFRVGQPQHF
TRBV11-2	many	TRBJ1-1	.	TGTGCCAGCAGCTCTTGGGGAGGGGCGGGGACTGAAGCTTTCTTT	CASSSWGGAGTEAFF
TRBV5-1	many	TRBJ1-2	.	TGCGCCAGCAGCTTGGGGCAGGGCAAGGGCTACACCTTC	CASSLGQGKGYTF
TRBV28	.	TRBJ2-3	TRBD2	TGTGCCAGCAGTTTTTGGGGGGGAAGCACAGATACGCAGTATTTT	CASSFWGGSTDTQYF
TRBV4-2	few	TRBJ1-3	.	TGTGCCAGCAGCCAAGAACGCGGGGCCAACTCTGGAAACACCATATATTTT	CASSQERGANSGNTIYF
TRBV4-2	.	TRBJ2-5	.	TGTGCCAGCAGCCAAGATCTAGCGTCGGAGACCCAGTACTTC	CASSQDLASETQYF
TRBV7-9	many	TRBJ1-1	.	TGTGCCAGCAGCCCAAAGATTCGAATAGGCACTGAAGCTTTCTTT	CASSPKIRIGTEAFF
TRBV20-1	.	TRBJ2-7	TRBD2	TGCAGTGCCAAGCGACCGGGACTAGGGGCTAGGGAGCAGTACTTC	CSAKRPGLGAREQYF
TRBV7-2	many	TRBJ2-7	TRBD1	TGTGCCAGCAGCTTAAAGACAGGGAATCTCCACGAGCAGTACTTC	CASSLKTGNLHEQYF
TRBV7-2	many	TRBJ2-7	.	TGTGCCAGCAGCTCAGGTTCAAACTACGAGCAGTACTTC	CASSSGSNYEQYF
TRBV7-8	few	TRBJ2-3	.	TGTGCCAGCAGCTCCGACGTGGGTAGCGACACAGATACGCAGTATTTT	CASSSDVGSDTDTQYF
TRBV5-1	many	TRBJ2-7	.	TGCGCCAGCAGCTTGTTCGAGGGTAACGAGCAGTACTTC	CASSLFEGNEQYF
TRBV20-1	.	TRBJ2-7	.	TGCAGTGCTAGAGACCCGTATCAAGGCGACGAGCAGTACTTC	CSARDPYQGDEQYF
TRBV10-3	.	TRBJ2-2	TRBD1	TGTGCCATCAGGGTCACAGGGGCCAGGGACACCGGGGAGCTGTTTTTT	CAIRVTGARDTGELFF
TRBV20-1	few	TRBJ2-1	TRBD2	TGCAGTGCAACGAAGGGTCCTAGCGGCCGTGGGAGTGAGCAGTTCTTC	CSATKGPSGRGSEQFF
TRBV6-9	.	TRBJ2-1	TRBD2	TGTGCCAGCACATTTATGGGGACTAGCGGGAACCCCACCTACAATGAGCAGTTCTTC	CASTFMGTSGNPTYNEQFF
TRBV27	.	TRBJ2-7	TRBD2	TGTGCCAGCAGGGGACTAGCGGACTCCTACGAGCAGTACTTC	CASRGLADSYEQYF
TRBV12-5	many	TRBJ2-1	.	TGTGCTAGTGGCCAGGACTTTTTAACCTACAATGAGCAGTTCTTC	CASGQDFLTYNEQFF
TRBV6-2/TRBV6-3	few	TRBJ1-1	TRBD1	TGTGCCAGCAGTTACCGACCGACAGGGTTGGCTTTCTTT	CASSYRPTGLAFF
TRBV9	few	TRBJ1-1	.	TGTGCCAGCAGCGTAGGAGTTGGGCCCATGAACACTGAAGTTTTCTTT	CASSVGVGPMNTEVFF
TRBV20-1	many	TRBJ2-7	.	TGCAGTTCGTTCGTGACAGCCTCCTTAGAGCAGTACTTC	CSSFVTASLEQYF
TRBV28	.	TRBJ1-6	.	TGTGCCAGCAGCCGGCCGATAGATAATTCACCCCTCCACTTT	CASSRPIDNSPLHF
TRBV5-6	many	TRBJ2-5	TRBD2	TGTGCCAGCAGCTCTAGCGGGGGGCAAGAGACCCAGTACTTC	CASSSSGGQETQYF
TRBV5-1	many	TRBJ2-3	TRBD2	TGCGCCAGCAGCTTTCGCGGGGGAGGCACAGATACGCAGTATTTT	CASSFRGGGTDTQYF
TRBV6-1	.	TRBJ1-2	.	TGTGCCAGCAGCCCCATGGGCCAGGGTCGCTACACCTTC	CASSPMGQGRYTF
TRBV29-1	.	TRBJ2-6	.	TGCAGCGTTGGAGAGTCAGAAGATGCCCCTGGGGCCAACGTCCTGACTTTC	CSVGESEDAPGANVLTF
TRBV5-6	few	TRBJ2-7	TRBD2	TGTGCCAGCAGCCGCCTAGCGGGAGGGGGGGGCCGGACCTACGAGCAGTACTTC	CASSRLAGGGGRTYEQYF
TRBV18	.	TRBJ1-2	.	TGTGCCAGCTCACCAGGGTTCGGCTGTGGCTACACCTTC	CASSPGFGCGYTF
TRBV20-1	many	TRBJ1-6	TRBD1	TGCAGTGCTAGTTTGTTGGACAGGGGATCATCACCCCTCCACTTT	CSASLLDRGSSPLHF
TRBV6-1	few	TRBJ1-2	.	TGTGCCAGCAGTGAATCTGACTTACCTCTTAACTATGGCTACACCTTC	CASSESDLPLNYGYTF
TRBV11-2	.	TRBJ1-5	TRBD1	TGTGCCAGCAGCCCCACAGGGGCGAAGTCCAATAGCAATCAGCCCCAGCATTTT	CASSPTGAKSNSNQPQHF
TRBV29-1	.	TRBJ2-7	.	TGCAGCGTGGCCGGGACGGCTAGCTCCTACGAGCAGTACTTC	CSVAGTASSYEQYF
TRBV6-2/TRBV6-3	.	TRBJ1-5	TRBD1	TGTGCCAGCAGTTACACGCCGGGGACAGGGTTTAGCAATCAGCCCCAGCATTTT	CASSYTPGTGFSNQPQHF
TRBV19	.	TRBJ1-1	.	TGTGCCAGTAGTATTAAGGGGCAGGGCACTGAAGCTTTCTTT	CASSIKGQGTEAFF
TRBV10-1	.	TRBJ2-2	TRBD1	TGCGCCAGCACGACAGGGATCACCTGGGAGCTGTTTTTT	CASTTGITWELFF
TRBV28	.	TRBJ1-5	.	TGTGCCACCAAGGGGGGGGCGCGTCAGCCCCAGCATTTT	CATKGGARQPQHF
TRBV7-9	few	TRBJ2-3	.	TGTGCCAGCAGCTTCCGTTTGTCCGATACGCAGTATTTT	CASSFRLSDTQYF
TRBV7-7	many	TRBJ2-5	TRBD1	TGTGCCAGCAGCCGATCATGGGCAGGGGGAGAGACCCAGTACTTC	CASSRSWAGGETQYF
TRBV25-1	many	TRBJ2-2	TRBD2	TGTGCCAGCAGCCACCAACGGGGGGTTAACACCGGGGAGCTGTTTTTT	CASSHQRGVNTGELFF
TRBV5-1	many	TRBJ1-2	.	TGCGCCAGCAGCCCGGGGATAGCCTATGGCTATGGCTACACCTTC	CASSPGIAYGYGYTF
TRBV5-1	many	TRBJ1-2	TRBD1	TGCGCCAGCAGCTCCTACAGGGGACCGGGCTATGGCTACACCTTC	CASSSYRGPGYGYTF
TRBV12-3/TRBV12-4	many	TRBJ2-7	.	TGTGCCAGCAGTTCCGGGGCTGGCTACGAGCAGTACTTC	CASSSGAGYEQYF
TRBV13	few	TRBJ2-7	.	TGTGCCAGCAGCTCCCAACTACAGGAGACCTACGAGCAGTACTTC	CASSSQLQETYEQYF
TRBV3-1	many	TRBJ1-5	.	TGTGCCAGCAGCCATGGTGGGGGGTCCCCAAACTTTCCCCAGCATTTT	CASSHGGGSPNFPQHF
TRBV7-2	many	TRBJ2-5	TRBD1	TGTGCCAGCAGCAACCACAGGGGGTCGCTTCAAGAGACCCAGTACTTC	CASSNHRGSLQETQYF
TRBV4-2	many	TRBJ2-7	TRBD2	TGTGCCAGCAGCCAAGATATACAAGCGGGGGCCTACGAGCAGTACTTC	CASSQDIQAGAYEQYF